This T cell receptor beta chain was observed in a study of cytomegalovirus exposure and HLA in healthy donors. It was with 60 Vbeta and 13 Jbeta primers that the PCR ran. Repertoires were generated with immunoSEQ multiplex PCR, while TCRdb's copy carries only in-frame clones and drops some. The sample includes 190,000 or so clones, around three quarters of them seen just once. Germline V gene data show CDR1 as MNHEY and CDR2 as SMNVEV (reference sequence). The CDR3 has 15 amino acids. As regards this clone: The antigen is undetermined.

Study-level points and caveats: HLA allele associations emerged for 15,000 to 20,000 TCR beta sequences in a later analysis, at 0.05 false discovery rate. The Asian-associated ancestry cluster reportedly had fewer N-insertions than the approximately 700-donor mean in a later analysis. In a later analysis, most CMV-associated TCR beta chains appeared HLA-restricted. Specific recognition of CMV antigens was confirmed in vitro for three chains (all CMV-associated).

The specimen sequenced was PBMCs. This clonotype originated in a boy between 10 and 17 years old in good health and CMV-seronegative. The rearrangement joins TRBV27 to TRBJ2-5; D might be TRBD1 (6 bases). TRBJ2-7 matches the DNA end more closely, so the J call is doubtful. As DNA, the CDR3 is TGTGCCAGCAGTTCCTCGGACAGTTTCAAAGACGAGCAGTACTTC. Protein sequence: CASSSSDSFKDEQYF.